The next 20 T cell receptor beta chains were all read from a single sample in a study of PD-L1 blockade in urothelial cancer. Repertoires were generated with immunoSEQ multiplex PCR, while TCRdb's copy carries only in-frame clones and drops some. In the table there are about 36,000 clones, over 65% of which are singletons. Regarding time point: peripheral blood 6 weeks after treatment start. Here the sequenced sample was PBMCs, taken around atezolizumab (anti-PD-L1) treatment. These receptors all stem from a man between 35 and 55 years old with urothelial cancer.

J is TRBJ1-2 and V is TRBV25-1; 8 nucleotides line up with TRBD1. This CDR3 contains 14 residues. The V gene's germline CDR1 is MGHDK and CDR2 SYGVNS. J lost 8 bases, V lost 0 bases, and 5 bases had no gene match. The CDR3 nucleotides read TGTGCCAGCAGTGAATATGGCAGGGGGCAGGGCTACACCTTC. Translated: CASSEYGRGQGYTF.

The CDR3 DNA reads TGTGCCAGCAGCCGACCCCGGGGAGCCTCTGGAAACACCATATATTTT. It yields the protein CASSRPRGASGNTIYF. The J gene is TRBJ1-3, the V gene TRBV6-4; D unclear. Trimming left V 6 bases short and J 0 bases short, with 15 bases between. Germline-derived CDR1 and CDR2 are MRHNA and SNTAGT. The CDR3 runs 16 residues.

This chain uses TRBV11-2 with TRBJ2-1; 8 bases align to TRBD1. The CDR3 contains 16 residues. Germline V CDR1 and CDR2: SGHAT, FQNNGV. Trimming at V came to 3 bases and at J to 6 bases, leaving 10 bases not matched to a gene. The DNA of the CDR3 is TGTGCCAGCAGCTTCGGGGAGACAGGGGCAGGCAATGAGCAGTTCTTC. Protein sequence: CASSFGETGAGNEQFF.

The chain uses TRBV7-6 and TRBJ2-7, with 7 bases aligning to TRBD2. Germline V lookup: CDR1 SGHVS, CDR2 FNYEAQ. CDR3 length: 14 amino acids. V shed 4 bases, J shed 3 bases, and the junction held 6 bases outside the gene matches. CDR3 in amino acids: CASSSRGGDYEQYF. In DNA form, the CDR3 reads TGTGCCAGCAGCTCCCGGGGAGGGGACTACGAGCAGTACTTC.

This chain uses TRBV10-3 with TRBJ1-5; D not resolved. The CDR3 contains 13 residues. Looked up from germline, CDR1 is ENHRY and CDR2 is SYGVKD. The V and J ends lost 2 bases and 3 bases respectively, with 5 bases between them. The CDR3, as DNA: TGTGCCATCAGTGAGCCTCCCAATCAGCCCCAGCATTTT. Encoded protein: CAISEPPNQPQHF.

V usage is TRBV6-6 and J usage is TRBJ2-5; 10 bases match TRBD1. The CDR3 sequence is 15 residues long. Germline CDR1 is MNHNY and CDR2 is SVGAGI (reference sequence). J lost 6 bases, V lost 6 bases, and 10 bases had no gene match. The CDR3 region is CASSRRDRGRQTQYF. Here the CDR3 DNA reads TGTGCCAGCAGCCGCCGGGACAGGGGCCGGCAGACCCAGTACTTC.

The chain combines TRBV27 with TRBJ1-5, with TRBD1 as a possible D gene (5 bases). V was trimmed by 8 bases and J by 3 bases, leaving 14 bases between them. CDR1 and CDR2 (germline): MNHEY, SMNVEV (reference sequence). This CDR3 has 14 residues. The CDR3 loop is CASQTAGSNQPQHF. CDR3 coding DNA: TGTGCCAGCCAAACTGCAGGGTCCAATCAGCCCCAGCATTTT.

The genes are TRBV7-3 and TRBJ2-2; D remains ambiguous. V was clipped by 1 base and J by 4 bases, with 13 bases between them. CDR1 SGHTA and CDR2 FQGTGA come from the germline V gene. The CDR3 is made up of 16 amino acids. The CDR3 nucleotides are TGTGCCAGCAGCTTAAATCCAGCATCGGGCACCGGGGAGCTGTTTTTT. Its protein product is CASSLNPASGTGELFF.

The V call is TRBV28, the J call TRBJ1-2; TRBD1 might be the D (5 bases). This CDR3 has 13 residues. The V and J ends lost 8 bases and 8 bases respectively, with 18 bases between them. CDR1 is MDHEN and CDR2 is SYDVKM in the germline V gene. This chain's CDR3 is CASVRGVQLGYTF. As DNA, the CDR3 is TGTGCCAGCGTGCGGGGGGTACAGCTGGGCTACACCTTC.

The chain uses TRBV6-5 and TRBJ1-4, with 11 positions matching TRBD1. This CDR3 is 14 amino acids long. Trimming removed 6 bases from V and 7 bases from J; junction bases left unmatched: 4. Germline-derived CDR1 and CDR2 are MNHEY and SVGAGI. CDR3 sequence: CASRTGTGGEKLFF. The DNA of the CDR3 is TGTGCCAGCAGGACCGGGACAGGGGGTGAAAAACTGTTTTTT.

The V and J genes are TRBV30 and TRBJ2-3; weak D call: TRBD1 (5 bases). The ends were cut back, 1 base at V and 3 bases at J, with 23 bases in the middle. This CDR3 is built from 18 residues. CDR1 is GTSNPN, CDR2 SVGIG, per germline (reference sequence). CDR3 protein: CAWSANYRRSPLTDTQYF. CDR3 bases: TGTGCCTGGAGTGCAAATTACAGGCGAAGCCCGCTTACAGATACGCAGTATTTT.

The chain employs TRBV5-4 and TRBJ2-5; 8 nucleotides align to TRBD2. Trimming removed 1 base from V and 4 bases from J; junction bases left unmatched: 6. The germline CDR1 and CDR2 sequences are SGHNT and YYREEE (reference sequence). The CDR3 spans 15 residues. CDR3 DNA sequence: TGTGCCAGCAGCTTGACCCTTACTAGCGGAGAGACCCAGTACTTC. Protein: CASSLTLTSGETQYF.

This chain joins TRBV18 and TRBJ1-5; 7 nucleotides line up with TRBD1. Trimming took 2 bases from V and 0 from J; bases not matched to a gene: 1. The CDR3 is 15 residues long. Germline values: CDR1 KGHSH, CDR2 LQKENI. CDR3 loop: CASSPGTASNQPQHF. For the CDR3, the DNA is TGTGCCAGCTCACCAGGGACAGCTAGCAATCAGCCCCAGCATTTT.

The chain recombines TRBV27 with TRBJ1-5; tentative D call: TRBD1 (5 bases). V lost 8 bases and J lost 2, with 13 bases in between. This CDR3 contains 14 residues. Looked up from germline, CDR1 is MNHEY and CDR2 is SMNVEV (reference sequence). CDR3 sequence reads: CASSRGGGNQPQHF. The CDR3 nucleotides are TGTGCCAGCTCGAGAGGAGGGGGCAATCAGCCCCAGCATTTT.

This clone was observed a handful of times. The gene calls are TRBV10-3 and TRBJ2-3; tentative D call: TRBD2 (6 bases). The V end lost 4 bases, the J end lost 4 bases, and 9 bases lay between the germline ends. Germline V lookup: CDR1 ENHRY, CDR2 SYGVKD. CDR3 size: 13 residues. The chain's CDR3 is CAISVTGADTQYF. The CDR3, as DNA: TGTGCCATCAGTGTCACGGGAGCAGATACGCAGTATTTT.

V gene TRBV5-1 combines with J gene TRBJ1-1; 7 nucleotides match TRBD1. Germline CDR1 SGHRS, CDR2 YFSETQ. The V segment lost 3 bases and the J segment 0 bases; nucleotides outside the gene matches: 8. This CDR3 is 16 amino acids long. This CDR3 is CASSSRPGQMNTEAFF. The CDR3 coding sequence is TGCGCCAGCAGCTCAAGACCGGGACAGATGAACACTGAAGCTTTCTTT. Variable domain in full (rest from reference TRBV5-1 and TRBJ1-1): KAGVTQTPRYLIKTRGQQVTLSCSPISGHRSVSWYQQTPGQGLQFLFEYFSETQRNKGNFPGRFSGRQFSNSRSEMNVSTLELGDSALYLCASSSRPGQMNTEAFFGQGTRLTVV.

This clone came up once. V usage is TRBV18 and J usage is TRBJ1-1; 8 bases agree with TRBD1. The CDR3 is 15 residues long. Germline CDR1 reads KGHSH; CDR2 reads LQKENI. Trimming removed 2 bases from V and 5 bases from J; junction bases left unmatched: 7. The CDR3 sequence: CASSPAGGGWTEAFF. The CDR3 DNA follows: TGTGCCAGCTCACCAGCAGGGGGCGGATGGACTGAAGCTTTCTTT.

The rearrangement joins TRBV2 to TRBJ1-4; 10 nucleotides agree with TRBD1. Germline CDR1 SNHLY, CDR2 FYNNEI. This CDR3 spans 14 amino acids. Unmatched junction bases numbered 5, after V lost 6 bases and J lost 7 bases. The CDR3 DNA sequence: TGTGCCAGCAGGGGGGACAGGGGATTTGAAAAACTGTTTTTT. Translated: CASRGDRGFEKLFF.

The chain has TRBV28 and TRBJ1-2, with D maybe TRBD1 (6 bases). The CDR3 length is 13 residues. Trimming removed 5 bases at V and 5 bases at J, with 12 bases between. CDR1 MDHEN and CDR2 SYDVKM come from the germline V gene. CDR3 sequence (DNA): TGTGCCAGCAGTCCCTCCGGGACATATGGCTACACCTTC. This translates into CASSPSGTYGYTF.

V is TRBV6-5 and J is TRBJ2-1; 9 bases map to TRBD1. Germline V gives CDR1 MNHEY, CDR2 SVGAGI. The ends lost 6 bases at V and 4 bases at J; junction bases unmatched: 7. The CDR3 runs 15 residues. CDR3 sequence (DNA): TGTGCCAGCAGCGCAACAGGGGGCGGTTACAATGAGCAGTTCTTC. It codes for CASSATGGGYNEQFF.